This T cell receptor beta chain was profiled in a study of cytomegalovirus exposure and HLA in healthy donors. A note on this clone: Its antigen is not identified.

The germline gives CDR1 SGHNT, CDR2 YYREEE (reference sequence). The V and J ends lost 3 bases and 1 base respectively, with 13 bases between them. This CDR3 is built from 15 residues. Primers for the PCR totalled 60 Vbeta and 13 Jbeta. The table came from immunoSEQ multiplex PCR; TCRdb's copy has only in-frame clones and leaves some out. The data hold 100,000 or so clones, with 12% observed a single time. General study results and limits: Analysis was carried out at a later point, and it linked a missense DCLRE1C variant to TCR beta V- and J-gene trimming. Among the sequence variants, a highly shared cluster was likely an artifact of sequencing. Further analysis, carried out later, found HLA-associated TCR beta chains more clonally expanded than equally common other chains.

The sample consisted of PBMCs. The sequence came from a man in his forties in good health and CMV-seropositive. The chain joins TRBV5-4 to TRBJ1-1; D may be TRBD1 (5 bases). The CDR3 loop reads CASSWGRGENTEAFF. For the CDR3, the DNA is TGTGCCAGCAGCTGGGGCCGGGGGGAGAACACTGAAGCTTTCTTT. Complete variable domain (other parts from reference TRBV5-4 and TRBJ1-1): ETGVTQSPTHLIKTRGQQVTLRCSSQSGHNTVSWYQQALGQGPQFIFQYYREEENGRGNFPPRFSGLQFPNYSSELNVNALELDDSALYLCASSWGRGENTEAFFGQGTRLTVV.